Listed below are T cell receptor beta chains from one sample, sequenced in a study of blood T cell repertoires in COVID-19. The assay was immunoSEQ multiplex PCR, and TCRdb's table has in-frame clones only and misses some. The data hold tens of thousands of clones, with 65% to 90% observed a single time. Sequencing was carried out using peripheral blood. The receptors come from a man aged 45-65 years with COVID-19, enrolled during active disease. CDR3s include the opening cysteine and the closing phenylalanine or tryptophan.

v_call: TRBV2
cdr3_aa: CASSSGRGGNQPQHF

v_call: TRBV4-2
cdr3_aa: CASSHQGQYNSPLHF

v_call: TRBV5-6
cdr3_aa: CASSAGTGYSYEQYF

v_call: TRBV7-2
cdr3_aa: CASSLGGVAEDTQYF

v_call: TRBV5-1
cdr3_aa: CASSILPGTSVGELFF

v_call: TRBV28
cdr3_aa: CASSLHPGQGNTEAFF

v_call: TRBV5-1
cdr3_aa: CASSFRGTGGEADTQYF

v_call: TRBV2
cdr3_aa: CASRQGSDEQFF

v_call: TRBV7-8
cdr3_aa: CASGLMNTEAFF

v_call: TRBV28
cdr3_aa: CASSSTRDSSSNQPQHF

v_call: TRBV29-1
cdr3_aa: CSVADRGYAGEQFF

v_call: TRBV28
cdr3_aa: CASSLSPLRQGLYEKLFF

v_call: TRBV5-4
cdr3_aa: CASSLRRSSGIPYQETQYF

v_call: TRBV29-1
cdr3_aa: CSVDAGSPDTQYF

v_call: TRBV5-4
cdr3_aa: CAIHTINTEAFF

v_call: TRBV5-1
cdr3_aa: CASSLGQFGNTEAFF

v_call: TRBV7-8
cdr3_aa: CASSPGTANTEAFF

v_call: TRBV7-9
cdr3_aa: CASSRGTGNTEAFF

v_call: TRBV7-6
cdr3_aa: CASSSTAGGGGTQYF

v_call: TRBV28
cdr3_aa: CASSFRPGQGARRQETQYF

v_call: TRBV19
cdr3_aa: CASSMGLGLKNTEAFF

v_call: TRBV6-5
cdr3_aa: CATGQTNSPLHF

v_call: TRBV15
cdr3_aa: CATSRESGPNNEQFF

v_call: TRBV4-2
cdr3_aa: CASAKSQGNQPQHF

v_call: TRBV18
cdr3_aa: CASSAQSGVGNTIYF

v_call: TRBV3-1/TRBV3-2
cdr3_aa: CASSQTRRGTEAFF

v_call: TRBV11-2
cdr3_aa: CASSGTGQGSRETQYF